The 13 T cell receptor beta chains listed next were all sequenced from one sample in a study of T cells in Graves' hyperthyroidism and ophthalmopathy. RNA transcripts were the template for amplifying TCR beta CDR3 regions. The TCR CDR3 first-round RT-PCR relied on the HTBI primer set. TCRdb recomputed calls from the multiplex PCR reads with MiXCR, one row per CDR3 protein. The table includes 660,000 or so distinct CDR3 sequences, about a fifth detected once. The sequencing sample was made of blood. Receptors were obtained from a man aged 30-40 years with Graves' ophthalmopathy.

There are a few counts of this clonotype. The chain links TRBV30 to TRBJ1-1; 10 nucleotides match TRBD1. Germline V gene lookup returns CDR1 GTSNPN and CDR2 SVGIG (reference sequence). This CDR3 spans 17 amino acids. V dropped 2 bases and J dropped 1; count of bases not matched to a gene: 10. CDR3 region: CAWSPPGTGVSNTEAFF. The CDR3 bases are TGTGCCTGGAGTCCCCCCGGGACAGGGGTATCGAACACTGAAGCTTTCTTT.

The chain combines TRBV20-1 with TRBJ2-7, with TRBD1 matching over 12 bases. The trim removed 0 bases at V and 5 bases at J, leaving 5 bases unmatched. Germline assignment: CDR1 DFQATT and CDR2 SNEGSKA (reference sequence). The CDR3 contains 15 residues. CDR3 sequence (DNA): TGCAGTGCTAGAGATACCGGGACAGGGGGCCACGAGCAGTACTTC. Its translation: CSARDTGTGGHEQYF.

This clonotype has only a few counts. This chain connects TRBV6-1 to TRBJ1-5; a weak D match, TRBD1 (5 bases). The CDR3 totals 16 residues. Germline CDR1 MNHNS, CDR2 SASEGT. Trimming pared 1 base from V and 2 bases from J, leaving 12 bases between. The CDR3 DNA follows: TGTGCCAGCAGTGAAGGCTGGGGGAGAGGCAATCAGCCCCAGCATTTT. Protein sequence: CASSEGWGRGNQPQHF.

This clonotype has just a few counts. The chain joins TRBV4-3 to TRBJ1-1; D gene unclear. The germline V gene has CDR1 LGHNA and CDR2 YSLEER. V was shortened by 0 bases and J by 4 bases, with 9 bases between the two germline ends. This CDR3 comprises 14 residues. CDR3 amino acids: CASSQDRMGTEAFF. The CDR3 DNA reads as TGCGCCAGCAGCCAAGATAGGATGGGCACTGAAGCTTTCTTT.

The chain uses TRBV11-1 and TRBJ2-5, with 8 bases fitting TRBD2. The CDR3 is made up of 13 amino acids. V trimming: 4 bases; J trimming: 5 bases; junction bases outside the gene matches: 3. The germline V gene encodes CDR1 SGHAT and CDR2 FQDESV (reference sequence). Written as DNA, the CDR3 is TGTGCCAGCAGCTGGCCGGGAGGGGAGACCCAGTACTTC. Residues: CASSWPGGETQYF.

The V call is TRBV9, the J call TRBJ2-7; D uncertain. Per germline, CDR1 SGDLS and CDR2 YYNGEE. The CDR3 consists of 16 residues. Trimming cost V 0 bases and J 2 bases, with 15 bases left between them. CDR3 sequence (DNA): TGTGCCAGCAGCGTAGCCCCCGCTGGCCGGACCTACGAGCAGTACTTC. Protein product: CASSVAPAGRTYEQYF.

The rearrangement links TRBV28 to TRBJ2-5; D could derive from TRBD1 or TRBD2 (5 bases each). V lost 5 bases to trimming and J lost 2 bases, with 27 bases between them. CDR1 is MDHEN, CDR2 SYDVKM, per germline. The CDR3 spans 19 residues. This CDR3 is CASSVGDSFGWGLQETQYF. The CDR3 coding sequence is TGTGCCAGCAGTGTGGGAGACAGTTTTGGTTGGGGTTTACAAGAGACCCAGTACTTC.

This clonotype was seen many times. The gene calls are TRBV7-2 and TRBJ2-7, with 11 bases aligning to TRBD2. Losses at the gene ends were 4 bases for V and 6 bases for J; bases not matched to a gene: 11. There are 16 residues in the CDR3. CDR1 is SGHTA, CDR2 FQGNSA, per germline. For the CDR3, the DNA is TGTGCCAGCAGCTCTGGCACTAGCGGGAGACGGTCCGAGCAGTACTTC. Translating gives CASSSGTSGRRSEQYF.

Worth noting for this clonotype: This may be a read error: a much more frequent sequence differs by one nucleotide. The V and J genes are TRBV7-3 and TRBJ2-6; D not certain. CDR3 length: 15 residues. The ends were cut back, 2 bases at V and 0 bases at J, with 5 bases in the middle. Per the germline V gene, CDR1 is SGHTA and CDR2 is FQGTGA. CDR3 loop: CASSLEISGANVLTF. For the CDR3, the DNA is TGTGCCAGCAGCTTAGAGATCTCTGGGGCCAACGTCCTGACTTTC.

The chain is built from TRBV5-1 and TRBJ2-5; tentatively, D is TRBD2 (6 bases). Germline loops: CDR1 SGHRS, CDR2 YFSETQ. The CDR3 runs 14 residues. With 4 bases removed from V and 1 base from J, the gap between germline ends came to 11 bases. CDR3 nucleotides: TGCGCCAGCAGCCCCATCGGGAGCCAAGAGACCCAGTACTTC. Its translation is CASSPIGSQETQYF.

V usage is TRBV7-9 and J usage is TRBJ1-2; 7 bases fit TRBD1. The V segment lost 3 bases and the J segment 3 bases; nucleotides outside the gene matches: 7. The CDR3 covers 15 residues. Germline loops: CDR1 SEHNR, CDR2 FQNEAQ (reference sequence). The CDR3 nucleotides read TGTGCCAGCAGCTTCAACAGGGGAGGCCACTATGGCTACACCTTC. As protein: CASSFNRGGHYGYTF.

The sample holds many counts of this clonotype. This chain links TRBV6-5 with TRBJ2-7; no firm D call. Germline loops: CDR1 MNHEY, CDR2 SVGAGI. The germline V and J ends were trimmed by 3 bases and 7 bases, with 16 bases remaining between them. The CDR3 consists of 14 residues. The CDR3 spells CASSYRPLGEEQYF. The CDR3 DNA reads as TGTGCCAGCAGTTATCGGCCCCTTGGGGAAGAGCAGTACTTC.

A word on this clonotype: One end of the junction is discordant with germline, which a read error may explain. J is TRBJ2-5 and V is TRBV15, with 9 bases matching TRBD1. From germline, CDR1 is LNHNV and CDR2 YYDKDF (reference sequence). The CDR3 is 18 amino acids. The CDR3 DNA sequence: TGTGCCACCAGCAGAGATTTGAACCCACAGGGGGCTGGAGAGAACCAGTACTTC. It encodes CATSRDLNPQGAGENQYF.